The source of this T cell receptor beta chain is a study of Graves' ophthalmopathy and Graves' hyperthyroidism. Whole-study findings and limits: Blood contained most expanded thyroid clonotypes exceeding 0.001 frequency. Using a 13-signature model, the authors split ophthalmopathy from stable hyperthyroidism, with about 88% sensitivity and approximately 81% specificity.

This clonotype was detected a few times. What it recognizes is unknown. Scientists amplified the TCR beta CDR3 regions from RNA transcripts. The workflow started with a first-round RT-PCR run with HTBI primers and then moved on to a second-round multiplex PCR. TCRdb independently ran MiXCR on the multiplex PCR reads; one entry per CDR3 protein. This table holds approximately 640,000 distinct CDR3 sequences, 35% to 45% found once. This CDR3 has 15 amino acids. The V segment lost 2 bases and the J segment 11 bases; nucleotides outside the gene matches: 12. Germline CDR1 SGHAT, CDR2 FQDESV (reference sequence). Moderate-to-severe activity, CAS at least 3, NOSPECS at least 4 and duration under 3 months characterized donors with ophthalmopathy. The evidence that diagnosis relied on was clinical symptoms, serum thyroxine, TRAb, thyroid ultrasound and orbital computed tomography.

The chain employs TRBV11-1 and TRBJ1-1, with 9 bases that match TRBD1. The TCR was taken from an adult man with Graves' ophthalmopathy. The material sequenced was peripheral blood. The CDR3 here is CASSLLNRGQLEAFF. CDR3 DNA sequence: TGTGCCAGCAGCTTATTAAACAGGGGGCAGCTCGAGGCTTTCTTT.